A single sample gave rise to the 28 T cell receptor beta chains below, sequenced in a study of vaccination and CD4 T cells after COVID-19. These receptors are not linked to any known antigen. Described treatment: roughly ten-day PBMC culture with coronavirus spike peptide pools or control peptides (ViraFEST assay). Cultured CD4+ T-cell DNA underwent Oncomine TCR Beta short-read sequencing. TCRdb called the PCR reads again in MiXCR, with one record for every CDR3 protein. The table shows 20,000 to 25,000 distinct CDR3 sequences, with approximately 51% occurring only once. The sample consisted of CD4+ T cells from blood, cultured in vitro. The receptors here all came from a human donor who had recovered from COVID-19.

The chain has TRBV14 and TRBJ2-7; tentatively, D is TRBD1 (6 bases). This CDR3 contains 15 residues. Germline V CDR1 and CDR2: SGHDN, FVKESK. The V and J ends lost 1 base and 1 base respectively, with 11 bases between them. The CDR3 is CASSQGPRGSYEQYF. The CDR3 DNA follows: TGTGCCAGCAGCCAAGGTCCCAGGGGATCCTACGAGCAGTACTTC. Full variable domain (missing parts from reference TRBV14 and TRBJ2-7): EAGVTQFPSHSVIEKGQTVTLRCDPISGHDNLYWYRRVMGKEIKFLLHFVKESKQDESGMPNNRFLAERTGGTYSTLKVQPAELEDSGVYFCASSQGPRGSYEQYFGPGTRLTVT.

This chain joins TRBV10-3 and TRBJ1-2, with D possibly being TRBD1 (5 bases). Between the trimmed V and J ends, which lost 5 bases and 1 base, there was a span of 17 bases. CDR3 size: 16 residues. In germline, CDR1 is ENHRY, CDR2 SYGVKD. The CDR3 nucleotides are TGTGCCATCAGTCAATCGACGGGGGATTTTAACTATGGCTACACCTTC. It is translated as CAISQSTGDFNYGYTF.

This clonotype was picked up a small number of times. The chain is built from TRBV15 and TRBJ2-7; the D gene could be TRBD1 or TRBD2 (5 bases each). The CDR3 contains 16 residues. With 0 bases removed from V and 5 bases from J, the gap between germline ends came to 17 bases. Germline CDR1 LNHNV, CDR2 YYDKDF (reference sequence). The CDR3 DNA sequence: TGTGCCACCAGCAGAGATCTTCAGGCAGGGACCCACGAGCAGTACTTC. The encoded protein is CATSRDLQAGTHEQYF. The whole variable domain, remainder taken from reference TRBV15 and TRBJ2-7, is DAMVIQNPRYQVTQFGKPVTLSCSQTLNHNVMYWYQQKSSQAPKLLFHYYDKDFNNEADTPDNFQSRRPNTSFCFLDIRSPGLGDTAMYLCATSRDLQAGTHEQYFGPGTRLTVT.

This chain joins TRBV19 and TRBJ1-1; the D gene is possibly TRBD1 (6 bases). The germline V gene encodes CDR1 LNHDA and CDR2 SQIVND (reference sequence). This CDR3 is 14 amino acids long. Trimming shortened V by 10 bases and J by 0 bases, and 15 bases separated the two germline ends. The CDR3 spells CATIRGDMNTEAFF. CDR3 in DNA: TGTGCCACCATAAGGGGGGACATGAACACTGAAGCTTTCTTT. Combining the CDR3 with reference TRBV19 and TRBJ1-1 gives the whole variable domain DGGITQSPKYLFRKEGQNVTLSCEQNLNHDAMYWYRQDPGQGLRLIYYSQIVNDFQKGDIAEGYSVSREKKESFPLTVTSAQKNPTAFYLCATIRGDMNTEAFFGQGTRLTVV.

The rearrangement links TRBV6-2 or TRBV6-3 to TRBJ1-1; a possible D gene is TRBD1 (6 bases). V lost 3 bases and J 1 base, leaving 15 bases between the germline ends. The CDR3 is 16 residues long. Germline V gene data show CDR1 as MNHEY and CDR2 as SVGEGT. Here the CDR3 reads CASSYIRGPENTEAFF. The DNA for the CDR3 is TGTGCCAGCAGTTATATCAGGGGCCCAGAGAACACTGAAGCTTTCTTT.

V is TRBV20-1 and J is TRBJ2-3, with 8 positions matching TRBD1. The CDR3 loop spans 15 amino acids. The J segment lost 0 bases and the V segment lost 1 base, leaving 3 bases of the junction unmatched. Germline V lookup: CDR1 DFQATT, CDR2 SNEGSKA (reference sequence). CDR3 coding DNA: TGCAGTGCTAGAGGACAGGGGTTTAGCACAGATACGCAGTATTTT. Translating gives CSARGQGFSTDTQYF.

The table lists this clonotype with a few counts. The CDR3 region is CASSLESRTNYGYTF. DNA for the CDR3: TGTGCCAGCAGTTTAGAGAGCAGGACTAACTATGGCTACACCTTC. The V and J genes are TRBV28 and TRBJ1-2; no reliable D call. Germline values: CDR1 MDHEN, CDR2 SYDVKM. The CDR3 has 15 amino acids. V lost 2 bases to trimming and J lost 0 bases, with 10 bases between them.

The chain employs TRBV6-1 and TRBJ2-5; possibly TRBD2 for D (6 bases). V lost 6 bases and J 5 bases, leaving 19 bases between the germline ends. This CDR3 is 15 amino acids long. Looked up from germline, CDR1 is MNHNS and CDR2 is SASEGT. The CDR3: CASSDGGDSWETQYF. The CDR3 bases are TGTGCCAGCAGCGACGGGGGAGATTCTTGGGAGACCCAGTACTTC.

Here the CDR3 DNA reads TGTGCCACCAGCTCACCGGGACAGGGTATCTCAGATACGCAGTATTTT. Its translation is CATSSPGQGISDTQYF. The V and J genes are TRBV15 and TRBJ2-3; TRBD1 aligns across 9 bases. Germline CDR1 LNHNV, CDR2 YYDKDF (reference sequence). The J segment lost 4 bases and the V segment lost 5 bases, leaving 10 bases of the junction unmatched. CDR3 length equals 16 residues.

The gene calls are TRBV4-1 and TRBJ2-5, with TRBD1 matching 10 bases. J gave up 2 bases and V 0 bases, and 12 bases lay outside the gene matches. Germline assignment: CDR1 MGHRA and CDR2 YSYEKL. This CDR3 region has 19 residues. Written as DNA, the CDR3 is TGCGCCAGCAGCCAAGAGACCGGGACAGGGGAGGGTAGACAAGAGACCCAGTACTTC. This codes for CASSQETGTGEGRQETQYF.

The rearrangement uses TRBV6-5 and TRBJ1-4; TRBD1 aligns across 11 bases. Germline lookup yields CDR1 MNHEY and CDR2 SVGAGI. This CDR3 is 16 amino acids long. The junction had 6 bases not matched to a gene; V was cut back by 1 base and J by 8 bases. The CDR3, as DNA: TGTGCCAGCAGTTACTGGGACAGGGGGAACTGGGAAAAACTGTTTTTT. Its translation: CASSYWDRGNWEKLFF.

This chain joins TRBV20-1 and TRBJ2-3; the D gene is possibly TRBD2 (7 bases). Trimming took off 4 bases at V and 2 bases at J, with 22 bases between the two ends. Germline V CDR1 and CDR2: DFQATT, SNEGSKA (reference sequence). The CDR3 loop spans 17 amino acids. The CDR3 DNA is TGCAGTGCTACAGGGGAGGGTCGGGAGAAAACCACAGATACGCAGTATTTT. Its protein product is CSATGEGREKTTDTQYF.

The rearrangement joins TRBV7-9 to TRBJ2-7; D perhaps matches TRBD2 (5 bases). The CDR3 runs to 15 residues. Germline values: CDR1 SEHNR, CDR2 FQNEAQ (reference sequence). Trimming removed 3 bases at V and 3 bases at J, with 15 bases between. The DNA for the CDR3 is TGTGCCAGCAGCTTGAAAACTAGTTCCGACTACGAGCAGTACTTC. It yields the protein CASSLKTSSDYEQYF.

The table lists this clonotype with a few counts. CDR3: CSASPAGGLEGYTF. CDR3 nucleotide sequence: TGCAGTGCTTCCCCCGCAGGAGGGCTGGAAGGCTACACCTTC. The genes are TRBV20-1 and TRBJ1-2; D not resolved. Germline loops: CDR1 DFQATT, CDR2 SNEGSKA (reference sequence). The CDR3 runs 14 residues. Trimming shortened V by 5 bases and J by 8 bases, and 21 bases separated the two germline ends.

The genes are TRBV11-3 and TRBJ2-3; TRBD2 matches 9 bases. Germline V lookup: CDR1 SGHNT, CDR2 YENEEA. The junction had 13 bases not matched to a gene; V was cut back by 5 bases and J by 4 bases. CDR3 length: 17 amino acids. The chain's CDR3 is CASSRTTLSGSADTQYF. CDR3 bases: TGTGCCAGCAGCCGAACAACCCTTAGCGGGAGCGCAGATACGCAGTATTTT. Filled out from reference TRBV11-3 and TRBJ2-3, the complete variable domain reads EAGVVQSPRYKIIEKKQPVAFWCNPISGHNTLYWYLQNLGQGPELLIRYENEEAVDDSQLPKDRFSAERLKGVDSTLKIQPAELGDSAVYLCASSRTTLSGSADTQYFGPGTRLTVL.

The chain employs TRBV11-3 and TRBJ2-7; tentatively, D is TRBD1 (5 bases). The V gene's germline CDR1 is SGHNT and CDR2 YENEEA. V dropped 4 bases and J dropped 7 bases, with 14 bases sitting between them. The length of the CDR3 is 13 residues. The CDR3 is CASSYQTDSEQYF. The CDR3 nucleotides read TGTGCCAGCAGCTACCAGACAGACTCGGAGCAGTACTTC. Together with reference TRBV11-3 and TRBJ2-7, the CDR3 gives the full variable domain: EAGVVQSPRYKIIEKKQPVAFWCNPISGHNTLYWYLQNLGQGPELLIRYENEEAVDDSQLPKDRFSAERLKGVDSTLKIQPAELGDSAVYLCASSYQTDSEQYFGPGTRLTVT.

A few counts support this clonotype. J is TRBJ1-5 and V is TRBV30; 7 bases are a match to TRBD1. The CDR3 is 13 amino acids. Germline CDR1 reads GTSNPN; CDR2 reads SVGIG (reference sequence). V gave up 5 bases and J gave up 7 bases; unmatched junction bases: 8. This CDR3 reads CAWADRYGQPQHF. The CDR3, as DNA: TGTGCCTGGGCGGACAGGTACGGGCAGCCCCAGCATTTT. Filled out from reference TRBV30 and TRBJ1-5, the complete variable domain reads SQTIHQWPATLVQPVGSPLSLECTVEGTSNPNLYWYRQAAGRGLQLLFYSVGIGQISSEVPQNLSASRPQDRQFILSSKKLLLSDSGFYLCAWADRYGQPQHFGDGTRLSIL.

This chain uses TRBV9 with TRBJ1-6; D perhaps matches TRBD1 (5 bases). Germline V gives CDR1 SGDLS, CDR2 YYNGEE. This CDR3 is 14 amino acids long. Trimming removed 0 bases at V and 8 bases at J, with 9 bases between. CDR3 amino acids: CASSVAGGDSPLHF. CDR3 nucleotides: TGTGCCAGCAGCGTAGCCGGGGGTGATTCACCCCTCCACTTT.

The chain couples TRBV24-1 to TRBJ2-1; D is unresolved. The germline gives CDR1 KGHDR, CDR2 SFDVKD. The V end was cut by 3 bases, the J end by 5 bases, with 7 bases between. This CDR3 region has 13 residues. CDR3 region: CATSDRPNNEQFF. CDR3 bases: TGTGCCACCAGTGATAGACCAAACAATGAGCAGTTCTTC.

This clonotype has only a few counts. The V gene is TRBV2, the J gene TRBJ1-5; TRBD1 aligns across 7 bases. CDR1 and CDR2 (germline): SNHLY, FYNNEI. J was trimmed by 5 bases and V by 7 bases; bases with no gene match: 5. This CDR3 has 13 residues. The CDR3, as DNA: TGTGCCAGCACGTTCGGACAGGATCAGCCCCAGCATTTT. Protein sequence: CASTFGQDQPQHF.

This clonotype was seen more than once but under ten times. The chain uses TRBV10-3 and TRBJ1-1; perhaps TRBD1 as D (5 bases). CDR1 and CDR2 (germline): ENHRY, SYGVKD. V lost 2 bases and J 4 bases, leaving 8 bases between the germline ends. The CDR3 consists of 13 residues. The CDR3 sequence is CAISEQGSTEAFF. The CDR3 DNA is TGTGCCATCAGTGAGCAGGGAAGCACTGAAGCTTTCTTT.

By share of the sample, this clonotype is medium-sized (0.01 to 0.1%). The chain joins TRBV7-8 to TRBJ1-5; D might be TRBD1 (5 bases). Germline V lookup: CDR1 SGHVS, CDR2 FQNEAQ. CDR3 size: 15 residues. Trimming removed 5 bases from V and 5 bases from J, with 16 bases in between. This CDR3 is CASSRKPGNDQPQHF. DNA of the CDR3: TGTGCCAGCAGCCGAAAGCCAGGGAATGATCAGCCCCAGCATTTT.

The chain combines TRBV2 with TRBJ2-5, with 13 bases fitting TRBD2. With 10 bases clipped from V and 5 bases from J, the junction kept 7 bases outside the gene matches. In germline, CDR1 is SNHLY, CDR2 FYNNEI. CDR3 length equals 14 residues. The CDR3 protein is CAKGGLAGTETQYF. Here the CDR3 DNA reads TGTGCCAAAGGGGGACTAGCGGGAACCGAGACCCAGTACTTC. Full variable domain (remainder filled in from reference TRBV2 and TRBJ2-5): EPEVTQTPSHQVTQMGQEVILRCVPISNHLYFYWYRQILGQKVEFLVSFYNNEISEKSEIFDDQFSVERPDGSNFTLKIRSTKLEDSAMYFCAKGGLAGTETQYFGPGTRLLVL.

The CDR3 DNA is TGTGCCAGCAGCGTTATGGTCAACACTGAAGCTTTCTTT. Translated: CASSVMVNTEAFF. This chain connects TRBV9 to TRBJ1-1; D uncertain. The CDR3 has 13 amino acids. Germline assignment: CDR1 SGDLS and CDR2 YYNGEE. The germline V and J ends were trimmed by 2 bases and 2 bases, with 7 bases remaining between them.

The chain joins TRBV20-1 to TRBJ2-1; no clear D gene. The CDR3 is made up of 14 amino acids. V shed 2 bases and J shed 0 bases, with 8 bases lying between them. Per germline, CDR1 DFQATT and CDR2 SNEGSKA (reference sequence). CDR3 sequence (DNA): TGCAGTGCTAGACCCGGCGGCTCCTACAATGAGCAGTTCTTC. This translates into CSARPGGSYNEQFF.

CDR3 loop: CASTRGLDYLAKNIQYF. The CDR3 DNA reads TGTGCCAGCACCCGCGGACTAGACTATCTGGCCAAAAACATTCAGTACTTC. The rearrangement uses TRBV6-1 and TRBJ2-4; TRBD2 aligns across 7 bases. Germline V gene sequence: CDR1 MNHNS, CDR2 SASEGT. The length of the CDR3 is 17 residues. The J segment lost 1 base and the V segment lost 7 bases, leaving 13 bases of the junction unmatched.

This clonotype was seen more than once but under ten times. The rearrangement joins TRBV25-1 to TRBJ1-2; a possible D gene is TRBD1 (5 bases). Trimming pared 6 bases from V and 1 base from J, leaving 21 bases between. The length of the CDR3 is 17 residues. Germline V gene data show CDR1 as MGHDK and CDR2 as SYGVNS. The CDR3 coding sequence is TGTGCCAGCAGCCACTTGGGGGAGGTCGGGGATAACTATGGCTACACCTTC. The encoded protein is CASSHLGEVGDNYGYTF.

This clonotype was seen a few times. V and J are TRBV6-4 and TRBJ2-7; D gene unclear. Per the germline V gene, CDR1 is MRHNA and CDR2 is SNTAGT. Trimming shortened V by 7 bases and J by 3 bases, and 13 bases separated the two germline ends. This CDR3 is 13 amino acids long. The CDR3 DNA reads TGTGCCAGCACTGAATCCGTAAACTACGAGCAGTACTTC. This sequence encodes CASTESVNYEQYF.